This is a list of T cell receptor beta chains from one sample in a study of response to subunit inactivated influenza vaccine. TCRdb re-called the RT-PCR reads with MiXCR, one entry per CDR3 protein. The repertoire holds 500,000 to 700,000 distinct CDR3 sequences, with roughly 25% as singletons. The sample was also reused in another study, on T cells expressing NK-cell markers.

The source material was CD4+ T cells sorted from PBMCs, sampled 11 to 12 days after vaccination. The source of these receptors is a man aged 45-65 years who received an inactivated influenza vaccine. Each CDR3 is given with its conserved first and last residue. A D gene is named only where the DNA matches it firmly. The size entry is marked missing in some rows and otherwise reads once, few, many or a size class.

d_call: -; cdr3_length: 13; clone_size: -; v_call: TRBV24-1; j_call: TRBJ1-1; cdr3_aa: CATMGHMNTEAFF; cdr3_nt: TGTGCCACCATGGGACACATGAACACTGAAGCTTTCTTT
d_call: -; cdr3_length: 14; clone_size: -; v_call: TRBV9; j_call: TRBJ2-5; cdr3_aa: CASSEAPAEETQYF; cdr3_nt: TGTGCCAGCAGCGAGGCCCCGGCCGAAGAGACCCAGTACTTC
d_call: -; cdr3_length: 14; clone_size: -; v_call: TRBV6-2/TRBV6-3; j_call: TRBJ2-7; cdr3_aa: CASSYSRVLYEQYF; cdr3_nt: TGTGCCAGCAGTTACTCTCGGGTTCTGTACGAGCAGTACTTC
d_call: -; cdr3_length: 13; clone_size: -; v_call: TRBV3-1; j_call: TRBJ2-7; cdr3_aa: CASSSPLAYEQYF; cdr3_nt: TGTGCCAGCAGCTCCCCCCTCGCATACGAGCAGTACTTC
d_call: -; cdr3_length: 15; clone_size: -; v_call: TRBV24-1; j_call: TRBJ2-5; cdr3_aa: CATSDFGGRGETQYF; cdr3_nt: TGTGCCACCAGTGATTTTGGGGGTAGGGGAGAGACCCAGTACTTC
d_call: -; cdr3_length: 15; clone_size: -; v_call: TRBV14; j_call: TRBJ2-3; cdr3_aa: CASSRAGVLTDTQYF; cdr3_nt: TGTGCCAGCAGCCGGGCTGGGGTGCTCACAGATACGCAGTATTTT
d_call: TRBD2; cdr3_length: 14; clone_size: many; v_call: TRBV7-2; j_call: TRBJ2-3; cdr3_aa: CASSASGSTDTQYF; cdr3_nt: TGTGCCAGCAGCGCTAGCGGGAGTACAGATACGCAGTATTTT
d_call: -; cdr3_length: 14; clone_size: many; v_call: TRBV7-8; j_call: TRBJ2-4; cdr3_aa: CASSLGGAKNIQYF; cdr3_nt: TGTGCCAGCAGCTTGGGGGGTGCCAAAAACATTCAGTACTTC
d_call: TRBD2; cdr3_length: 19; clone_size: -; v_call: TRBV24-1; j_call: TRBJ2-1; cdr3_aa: CATSDEGTSGVSSYNEQFF; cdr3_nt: TGTGCCACCAGTGATGAGGGGACTAGCGGGGTAAGCTCCTACAATGAGCAGTTCTTC
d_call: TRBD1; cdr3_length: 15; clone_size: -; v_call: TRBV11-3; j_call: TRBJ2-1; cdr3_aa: CASSLRDRGLGEQFF; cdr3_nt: TGTGCCAGCAGCTTGCGGGACAGGGGGCTAGGTGAGCAGTTCTTC
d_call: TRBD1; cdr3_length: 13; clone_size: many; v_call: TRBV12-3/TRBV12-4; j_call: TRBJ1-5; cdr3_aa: CASRGQGQGPQHF; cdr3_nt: TGTGCCAGCAGAGGACAGGGTCAAGGTCCCCAGCATTTT
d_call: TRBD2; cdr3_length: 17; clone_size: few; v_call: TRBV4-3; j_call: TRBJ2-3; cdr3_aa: CASSQDWTSGSTDTQYF; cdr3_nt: TGCGCCAGCAGCCAAGATTGGACTAGCGGGAGCACAGATACGCAGTATTTT
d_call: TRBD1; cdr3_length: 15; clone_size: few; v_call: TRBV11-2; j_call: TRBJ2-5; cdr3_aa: CASSLTRGRQETQYF; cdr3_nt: TGTGCCAGCAGCTTAACGAGGGGGCGGCAAGAGACCCAGTACTTC
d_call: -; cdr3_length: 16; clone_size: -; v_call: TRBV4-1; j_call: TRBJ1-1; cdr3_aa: CASSQDPPLGNTEAFF; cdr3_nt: TGCGCCAGCAGCCAAGACCCACCGTTGGGGAACACTGAAGCTTTCTTT
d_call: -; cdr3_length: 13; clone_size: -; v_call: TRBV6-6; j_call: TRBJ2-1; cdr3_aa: CASTPGKYNEQFF; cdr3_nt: TGTGCCAGCACGCCAGGGAAGTACAATGAGCAGTTCTTC
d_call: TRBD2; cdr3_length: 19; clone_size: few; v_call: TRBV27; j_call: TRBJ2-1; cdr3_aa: CAYTPYRTSGRHLGSEQFF; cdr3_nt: TGTGCCTACACTCCCTACCGGACTAGCGGGAGGCACCTGGGGAGTGAGCAGTTCTTC
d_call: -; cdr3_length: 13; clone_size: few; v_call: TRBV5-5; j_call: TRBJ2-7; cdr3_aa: CASSLLSTGEQYF; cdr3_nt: TGTGCCAGCAGCCTACTTTCAACCGGGGAGCAGTACTTC
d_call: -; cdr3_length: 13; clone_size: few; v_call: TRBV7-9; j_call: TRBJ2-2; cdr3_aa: CASSPDQTGELFF; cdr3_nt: TGTGCCAGCAGCCCGGACCAAACCGGGGAGCTGTTTTTT
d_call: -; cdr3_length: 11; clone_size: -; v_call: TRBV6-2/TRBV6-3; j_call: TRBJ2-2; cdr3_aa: CASSYPGELFF; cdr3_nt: TGTGCCAGCAGTTATCCCGGGGAGCTGTTTTTT
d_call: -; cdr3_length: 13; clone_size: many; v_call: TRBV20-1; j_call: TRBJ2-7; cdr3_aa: CSADEDSSYEQYF; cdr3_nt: TGCAGTGCTGATGAGGACAGCTCCTACGAGCAGTACTTC
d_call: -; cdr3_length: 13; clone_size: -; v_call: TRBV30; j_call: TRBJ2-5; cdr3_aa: CAWSPSIRETQYF; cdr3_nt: TGTGCCTGGAGTCCCAGTATCAGAGAGACCCAGTACTTC
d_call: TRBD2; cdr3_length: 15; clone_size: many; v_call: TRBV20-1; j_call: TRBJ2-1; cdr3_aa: CSVMGTSGSFDEQFF; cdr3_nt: TGCAGCGTCATGGGGACTAGCGGGAGTTTTGATGAGCAGTTCTTC
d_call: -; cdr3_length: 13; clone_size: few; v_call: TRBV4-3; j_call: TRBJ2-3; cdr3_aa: CASSQDDKDTQYF; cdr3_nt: TGCGCCAGCAGCCAAGATGACAAAGATACGCAGTATTTT
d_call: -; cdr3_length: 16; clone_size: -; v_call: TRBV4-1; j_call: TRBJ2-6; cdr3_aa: CASSQVLISGANVLTF; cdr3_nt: TGCGCCAGCAGCCAAGTATTGATCTCTGGGGCCAACGTCCTGACTTTC
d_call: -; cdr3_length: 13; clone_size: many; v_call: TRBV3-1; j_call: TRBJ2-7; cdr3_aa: CASSQDDRHEQYF; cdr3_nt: TGTGCCAGCAGCCAAGATGACAGACACGAGCAGTACTTC
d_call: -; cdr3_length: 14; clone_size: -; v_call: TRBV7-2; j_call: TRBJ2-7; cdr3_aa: CASSLDRNRYEQYF; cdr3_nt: TGTGCCAGCAGCTTAGACAGGAACAGATACGAGCAGTACTTC
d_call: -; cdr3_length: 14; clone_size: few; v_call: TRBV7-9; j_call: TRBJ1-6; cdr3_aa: CASSSGTPNSPLHF; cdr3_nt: TGTGCCAGCAGCTCCGGGACTCCTAATTCACCCCTCCACTTT
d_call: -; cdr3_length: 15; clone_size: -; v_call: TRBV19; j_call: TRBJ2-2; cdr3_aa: CASSMRLFNTGELFF; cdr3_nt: TGTGCCAGTAGTATGAGGCTGTTCAACACCGGGGAGCTGTTTTTT
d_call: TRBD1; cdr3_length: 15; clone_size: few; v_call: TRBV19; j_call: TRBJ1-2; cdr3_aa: CASSAAGTVLYGYTF; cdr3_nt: TGTGCCAGTAGTGCAGCCGGGACAGTTCTCTATGGCTACACCTTC
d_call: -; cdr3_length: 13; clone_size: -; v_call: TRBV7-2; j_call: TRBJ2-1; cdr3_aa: CASSLVPSDEQFF; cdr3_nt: TGTGCCAGCAGCTTAGTGCCTAGCGACGAGCAGTTCTTC
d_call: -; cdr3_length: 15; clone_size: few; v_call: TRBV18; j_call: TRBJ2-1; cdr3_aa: CASSPPNRVDNEQFF; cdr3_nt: TGTGCCAGCTCACCACCTAACAGGGTGGACAATGAGCAGTTCTTC
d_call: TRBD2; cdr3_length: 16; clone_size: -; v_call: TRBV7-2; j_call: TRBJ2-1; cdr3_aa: CASRDGLAGSYNEQFF; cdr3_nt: TGTGCCAGCAGAGATGGACTAGCGGGTTCCTACAATGAGCAGTTCTTC
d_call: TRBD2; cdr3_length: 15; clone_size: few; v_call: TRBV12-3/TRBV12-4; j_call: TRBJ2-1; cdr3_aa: CASRYSGRAVNEQFF; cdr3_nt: TGTGCCAGCAGGTATAGCGGGAGGGCCGTGAATGAGCAGTTCTTC
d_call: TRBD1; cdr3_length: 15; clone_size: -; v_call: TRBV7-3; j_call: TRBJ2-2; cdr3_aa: CASSNTGGSVGELFF; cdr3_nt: TGTGCCAGCAGCAACACAGGGGGCTCAGTCGGGGAGCTGTTTTTT
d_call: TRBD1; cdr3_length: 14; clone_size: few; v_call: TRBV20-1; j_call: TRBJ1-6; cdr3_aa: CSAPIDRVNSPLHF; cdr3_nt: TGCAGTGCTCCCATAGACAGGGTTAATTCACCCCTCCACTTT
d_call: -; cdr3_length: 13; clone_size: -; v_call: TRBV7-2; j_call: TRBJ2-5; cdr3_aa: CASSLDPRETQYF; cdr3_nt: TGTGCCAGCAGCTTGGACCCTCGGGAGACCCAGTACTTC
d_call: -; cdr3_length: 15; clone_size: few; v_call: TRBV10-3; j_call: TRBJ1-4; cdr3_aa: CAISDVREDWEKLFF; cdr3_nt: TGTGCCATCAGTGACGTCAGGGAGGATTGGGAAAAACTGTTTTTT
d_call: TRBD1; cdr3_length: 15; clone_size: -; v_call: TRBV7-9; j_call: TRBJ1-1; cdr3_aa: CASSEIGTGRTEAFF; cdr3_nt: TGTGCCAGCAGCGAAATCGGGACAGGGCGGACTGAAGCTTTCTTT
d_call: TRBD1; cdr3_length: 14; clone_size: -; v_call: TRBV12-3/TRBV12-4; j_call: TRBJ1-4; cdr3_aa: CASADRDRGEKLFF; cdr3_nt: TGTGCCAGCGCAGACCGGGACAGGGGTGAAAAACTGTTTTTT
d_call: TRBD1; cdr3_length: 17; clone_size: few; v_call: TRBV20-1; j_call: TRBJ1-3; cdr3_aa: CSATPINNRGSGNTIYF; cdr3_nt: TGCAGTGCCACTCCTATAAATAACAGGGGCTCCGGAAACACCATATATTTT
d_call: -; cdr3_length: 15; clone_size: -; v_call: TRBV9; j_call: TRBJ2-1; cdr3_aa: CASSSDVGSYNEQFF; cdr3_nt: TGTGCCAGCAGCTCGGACGTCGGCTCCTACAATGAGCAGTTCTTC
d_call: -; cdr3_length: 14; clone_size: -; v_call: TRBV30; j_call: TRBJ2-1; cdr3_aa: CAFSLEAGLNEQFF; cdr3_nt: TGTGCCTTCTCCTTAGAAGCGGGCTTAAATGAGCAGTTCTTC
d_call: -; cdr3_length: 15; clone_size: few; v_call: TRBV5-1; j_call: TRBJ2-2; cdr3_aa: CASSRPGSNTGELFF; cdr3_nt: TGCGCCAGCAGCCGACCGGGTTCGAACACCGGGGAGCTGTTTTTT
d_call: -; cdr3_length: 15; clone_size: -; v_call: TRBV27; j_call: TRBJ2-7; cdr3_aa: CASSLEGHTSYEQYF; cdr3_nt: TGTGCCAGCAGTTTAGAGGGACACACTTCCTACGAGCAGTACTTC
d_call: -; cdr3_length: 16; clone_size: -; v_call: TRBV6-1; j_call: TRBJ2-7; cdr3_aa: CASTERVTRPTYEQYF; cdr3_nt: TGTGCCAGCACCGAACGGGTCACCCGGCCCACCTACGAGCAGTACTTC
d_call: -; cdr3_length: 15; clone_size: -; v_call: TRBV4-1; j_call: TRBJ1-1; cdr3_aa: CASSQETGLNTEAFF; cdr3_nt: TGCGCCAGCAGCCAAGAAACGGGCCTGAACACTGAAGCTTTCTTT
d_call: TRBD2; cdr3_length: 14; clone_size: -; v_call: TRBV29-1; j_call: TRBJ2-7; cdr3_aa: CSVGRPGGSYEQYF; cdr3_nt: TGCAGCGTTGGTCGGCCGGGGGGGTCCTACGAGCAGTACTTC
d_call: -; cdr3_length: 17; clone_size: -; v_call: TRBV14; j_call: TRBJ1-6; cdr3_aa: CASSPVGGWRNNSPLHF; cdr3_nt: TGTGCCAGCAGCCCAGTCGGGGGGTGGAGAAATAATTCACCCCTCCACTTT
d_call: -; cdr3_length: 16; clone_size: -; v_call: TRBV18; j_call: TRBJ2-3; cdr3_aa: CASSSKVRGGTDTQYF; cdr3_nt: TGTGCCAGCTCATCCAAAGTCAGGGGAGGAACAGATACGCAGTATTTT
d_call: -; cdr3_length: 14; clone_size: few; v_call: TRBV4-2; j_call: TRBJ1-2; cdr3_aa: CASSQAAPGYGYTF; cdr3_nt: TGTGCCAGCAGCCAAGCGGCTCCAGGGTATGGCTACACCTTC
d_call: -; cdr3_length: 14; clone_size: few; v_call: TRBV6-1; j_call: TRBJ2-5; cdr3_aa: CASRFQGGGETQYF; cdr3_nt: TGTGCCAGCAGATTCCAAGGGGGAGGAGAGACCCAGTACTTC
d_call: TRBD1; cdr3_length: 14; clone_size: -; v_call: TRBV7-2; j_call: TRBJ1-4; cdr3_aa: CASSPRTGDEKLFF; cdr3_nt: TGTGCCAGCAGCCCTAGAACAGGGGATGAAAAACTGTTTTTT
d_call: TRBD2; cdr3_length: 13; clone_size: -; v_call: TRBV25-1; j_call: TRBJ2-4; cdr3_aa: CASSEGLGNIQYF; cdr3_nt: TGTGCCAGCAGTGAGGGACTAGGGAACATTCAGTACTTC
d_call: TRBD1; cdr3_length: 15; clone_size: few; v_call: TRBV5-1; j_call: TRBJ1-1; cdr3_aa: CASSATRGQLNEAFF; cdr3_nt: TGCGCCAGCAGCGCCACACGGGGACAGCTGAATGAAGCTTTCTTT